This T cell receptor beta chain was identified during a study of blood T cell repertoires in COVID-19. At the level of the study: COVID-19 samples, acute and convalescent, were from the United States, Italy and Spain.

Participant ages covered about 18 to 95 years across 24 US areas. The V and J ends lost 5 bases and 5 bases respectively, with 3 bases between them. This CDR3 region has 11 residues. Germline V gene lookup returns CDR1 SGHAT and CDR2 FQNNGV. Data came from immunoSEQ multiplex PCR; TCRdb stores just in-frame clones and leaves some out. The sample includes roughly 230,000 clones, approximately 85% seen only once; the top ten take more than 6.5%. This receptor was identified in a woman aged 45-60 years who had been exposed to COVID-19. The rearrangement links TRBV11-2 to TRBJ2-2, with no clear D. The sample comprised PBMCs or T cells enriched from blood (not recorded which). CDR3 bases: TGTGCCAGCAGCCCGACCGGGGAGCTGTTTTTT. The encoded protein is CASSPTGELFF.